This TCR beta chain was observed in a study of cytotoxic CD8 clonotypes in ibrutinib-treated CLL. In regard to this clone: Its antigen remains unknown.

The repertoire was sequenced with immunoSEQ multiplex PCR; TCRdb's copy has only in-frame clones and lacks some. The sample yields around 200,000 clones, roughly three quarters seen once. Study conclusions and caveats: Clonality showed a rise at ibrutinib response that reversed toward baseline at progression. Higher circulating CD8+ T-cell counts strongly accompanied higher baseline clonality, above age-matched healthy donors. The clonality rise at ibrutinib response reflected private clonotype expansion.

The TCR comes from a human donor with chronic lymphocytic leukemia. The sample in question was PBMCs, obtained after 12 months of ibrutinib treatment.

Here the CDR3 DNA reads TGTGCCAGCAGTCTACCCCCCTGGGCTAGTTCGAACACCGGGGAGCTGTTTTTT. It codes for CASSLPPWASSNTGELFF. V usage is TRBV28 and J usage is TRBJ2-2; D unclear. There are 18 residues in the CDR3. The V gene lost 5 bases and the J gene lost 0 bases, with 19 bases spanning the gap. The germline gives CDR1 MDHEN, CDR2 SYDVKM.